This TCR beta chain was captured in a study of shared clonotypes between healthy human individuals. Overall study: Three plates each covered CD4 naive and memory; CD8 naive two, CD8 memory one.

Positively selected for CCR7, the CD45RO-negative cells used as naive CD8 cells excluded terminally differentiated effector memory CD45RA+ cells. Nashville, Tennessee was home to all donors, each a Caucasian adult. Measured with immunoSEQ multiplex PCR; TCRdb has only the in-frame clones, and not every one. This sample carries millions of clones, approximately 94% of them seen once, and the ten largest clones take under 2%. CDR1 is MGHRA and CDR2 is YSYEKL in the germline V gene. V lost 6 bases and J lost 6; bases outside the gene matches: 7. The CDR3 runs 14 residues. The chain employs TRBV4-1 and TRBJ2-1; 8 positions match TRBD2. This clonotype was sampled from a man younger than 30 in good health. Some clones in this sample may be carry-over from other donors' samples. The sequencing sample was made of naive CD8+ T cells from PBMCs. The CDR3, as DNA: TGCGCCAGCAGATACCTAGCGGGCCCCAATGAGCAGTTCTTC. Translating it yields CASRYLAGPNEQFF.